This T cell receptor beta chain was documented in a study of blood T cell repertoires in COVID-19. Background on the study: Nucleic acid was either cDNA or gDNA, and it came from T cells, B-cell-depleted T cells, or PBMCs.

Sequencing was performed with immunoSEQ multiplex PCR; in TCRdb, only in-frame clones are kept and a portion is missing. The sample has approximately 270,000 clones, approximately 90% seen once. The CDR3 length is 13 residues. Trimming left V 1 base short and J 8 bases short, with 9 bases between. Germline CDR1 SGHTA, CDR2 FQGNSA. The sequence derives from a young woman with acute COVID-19. The J gene is TRBJ2-1, the V gene TRBV7-2, with a weak D call TRBD2 (6 bases). Material: PBMCs or T cells enriched from blood (not recorded which). The CDR3 loop is CASSLVRGHEQFF. CDR3 bases: TGTGCCAGCAGCTTAGTGCGGGGTCATGAGCAGTTCTTC.